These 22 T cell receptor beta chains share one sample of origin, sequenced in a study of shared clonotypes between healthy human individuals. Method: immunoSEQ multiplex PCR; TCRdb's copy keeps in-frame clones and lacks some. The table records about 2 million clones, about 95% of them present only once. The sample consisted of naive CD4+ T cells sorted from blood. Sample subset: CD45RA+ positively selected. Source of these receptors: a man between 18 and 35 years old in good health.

CDR3 sequence: CASSSGQLITDTQYF. CDR3 nucleotide sequence: TGTGCCAGCAGCTCCGGACAGCTCATCACAGATACGCAGTATTTT. The V and J genes are TRBV7-2 and TRBJ2-3, with D perhaps matching TRBD1 (6 bases). CDR3 length: 15 residues. Trimming pared 4 bases from V and 2 bases from J, leaving 13 bases between. Germline-derived CDR1 and CDR2 are SGHTA and FQGNSA.

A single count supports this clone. The CDR3 sequence: CASSLSGRGWANYGYTF. The CDR3 coding sequence is TGTGCCAGCAGCTTAAGCGGGAGGGGATGGGCTAACTATGGCTACACCTTC. The chain uses TRBV11-2 and TRBJ1-2; D is perhaps TRBD1 (5 bases). The CDR3 extends over 17 amino acids. CDR1 and CDR2 from the germline V gene are SGHAT and FQNNGV. V was clipped by 2 bases and J by 0 bases, with 16 bases between them. Together with reference TRBV11-2 and TRBJ1-2, the CDR3 gives the full variable domain: EAGVAQSPRYKIIEKRQSVAFWCNPISGHATLYWYQQILGQGPKLLIQFQNNGVVDDSQLPKDRFSAERLKGVDSTLKIQPAKLEDSAVYLCASSLSGRGWANYGYTFGSGTRLTVV.

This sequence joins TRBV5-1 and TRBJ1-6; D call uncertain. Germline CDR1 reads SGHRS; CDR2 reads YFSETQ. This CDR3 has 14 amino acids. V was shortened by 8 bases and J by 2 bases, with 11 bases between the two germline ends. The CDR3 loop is CASSRAPYNSPLHF. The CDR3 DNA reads TGCGCCAGTTCCCGGGCCCCCTATAATTCACCCCTCCACTTT.

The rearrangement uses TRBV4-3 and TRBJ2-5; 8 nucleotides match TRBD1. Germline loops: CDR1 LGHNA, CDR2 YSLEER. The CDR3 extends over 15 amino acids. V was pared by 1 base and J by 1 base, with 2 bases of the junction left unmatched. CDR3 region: CASSQVTGGQETQYF. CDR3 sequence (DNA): TGCGCCAGCAGCCAAGTTACAGGGGGCCAAGAGACCCAGTACTTC.

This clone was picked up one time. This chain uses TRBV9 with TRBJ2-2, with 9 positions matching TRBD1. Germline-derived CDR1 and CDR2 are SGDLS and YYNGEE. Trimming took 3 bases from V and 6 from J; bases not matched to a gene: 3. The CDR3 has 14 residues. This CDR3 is CASSARTGAGELFF. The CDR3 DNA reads TGTGCCAGCAGCGCACGGACAGGGGCCGGGGAGCTGTTTTTT. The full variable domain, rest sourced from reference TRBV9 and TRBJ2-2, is DSGVTQTPKHLITATGQRVTLRCSPRSGDLSVYWYQQSLDQGLQFLIQYYNGEERAKGNILERFSAQQFPDLHSELNLSSLELGDSALYFCASSARTGAGELFFGEGSRLTVL.

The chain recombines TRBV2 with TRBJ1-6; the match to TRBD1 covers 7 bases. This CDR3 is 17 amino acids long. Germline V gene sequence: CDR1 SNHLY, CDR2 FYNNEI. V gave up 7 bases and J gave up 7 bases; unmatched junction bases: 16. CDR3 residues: CASKGVTVGQLNSPLHF. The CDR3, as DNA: TGTGCCAGCAAAGGAGTTACCGTGGGACAGCTAAATTCACCCCTCCACTTT.

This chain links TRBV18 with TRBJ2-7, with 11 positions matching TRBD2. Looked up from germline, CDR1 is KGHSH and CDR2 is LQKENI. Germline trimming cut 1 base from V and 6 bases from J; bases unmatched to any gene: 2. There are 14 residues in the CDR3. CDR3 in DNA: TGTGCCAGCTCACCACTAGCGGGGGGGAGCGAGCAGTACTTC. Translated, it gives CASSPLAGGSEQYF.

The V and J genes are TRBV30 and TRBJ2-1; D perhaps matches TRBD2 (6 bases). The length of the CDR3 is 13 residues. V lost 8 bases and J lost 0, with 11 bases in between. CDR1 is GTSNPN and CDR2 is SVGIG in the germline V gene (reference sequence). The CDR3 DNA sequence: TGTGCCGCAGCGGGTAGCTCCTACAATGAGCAGTTCTTC. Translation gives CAAAGSSYNEQFF.

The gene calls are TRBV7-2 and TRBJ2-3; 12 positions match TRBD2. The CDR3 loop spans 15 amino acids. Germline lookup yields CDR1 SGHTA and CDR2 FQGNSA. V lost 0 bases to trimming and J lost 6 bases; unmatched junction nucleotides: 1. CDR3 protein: CASSLATSGRDTQYF. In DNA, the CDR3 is TGTGCCAGCAGCTTAGCTACTAGCGGGAGGGATACGCAGTATTTT.

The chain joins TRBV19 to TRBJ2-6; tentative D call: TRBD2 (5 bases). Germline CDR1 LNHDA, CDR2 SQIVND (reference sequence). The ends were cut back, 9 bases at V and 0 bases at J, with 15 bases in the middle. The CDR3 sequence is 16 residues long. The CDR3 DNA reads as TGTGCCAGCTTCGGACTCACTCGCTCTGGGGCCAACGTCCTGACTTTC. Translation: CASFGLTRSGANVLTF.

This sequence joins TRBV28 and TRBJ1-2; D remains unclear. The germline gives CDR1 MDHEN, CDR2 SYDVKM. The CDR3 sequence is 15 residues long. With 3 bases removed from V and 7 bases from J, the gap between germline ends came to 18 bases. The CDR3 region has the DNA TGTGCCAGCAGTTTGGTGGCAGACGGGGTTGCTGGCTACACCTTC. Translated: CASSLVADGVAGYTF.

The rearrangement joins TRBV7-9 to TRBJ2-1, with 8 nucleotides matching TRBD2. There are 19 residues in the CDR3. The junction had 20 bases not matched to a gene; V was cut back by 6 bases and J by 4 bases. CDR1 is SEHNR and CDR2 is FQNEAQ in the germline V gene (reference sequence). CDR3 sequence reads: CASSHKAGALLLSYNEQFF. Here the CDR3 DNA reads TGTGCCAGCAGTCATAAAGCGGGAGCCCTCCTCCTTTCTTACAATGAGCAGTTCTTC.

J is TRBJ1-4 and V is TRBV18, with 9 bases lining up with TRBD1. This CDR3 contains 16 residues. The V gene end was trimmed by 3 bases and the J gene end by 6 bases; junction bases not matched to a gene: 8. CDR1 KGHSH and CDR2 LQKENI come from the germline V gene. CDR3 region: CASSPPLTGGDEKLFF. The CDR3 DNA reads TGTGCCAGCTCACCTCCGTTGACAGGGGGGGATGAAAAACTGTTTTTT.

The CDR3 protein is CASGSGWGTEAFF. CDR3 in DNA: TGCGCCAGCGGTTCAGGGTGGGGCACTGAAGCTTTCTTT. J is TRBJ1-1 and V is TRBV10-2; perhaps TRBD1 as D (5 bases). V was trimmed by 8 bases and J by 4 bases, leaving 14 bases between them. This CDR3 spans 13 amino acids. Germline assignment: CDR1 WSHSY and CDR2 SAAADI.

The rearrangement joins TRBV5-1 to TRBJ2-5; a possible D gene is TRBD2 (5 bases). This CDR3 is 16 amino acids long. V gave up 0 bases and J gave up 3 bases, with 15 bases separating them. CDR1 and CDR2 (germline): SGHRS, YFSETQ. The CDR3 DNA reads TGCGCCAGCAGCTTGGGAGTGGGCCCAGCGGAAGAGACCCAGTACTTC. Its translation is CASSLGVGPAEETQYF.

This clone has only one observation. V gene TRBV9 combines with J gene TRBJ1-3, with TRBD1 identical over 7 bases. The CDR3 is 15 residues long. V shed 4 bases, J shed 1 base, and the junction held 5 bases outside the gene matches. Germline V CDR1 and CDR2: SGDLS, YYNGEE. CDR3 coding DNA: TGTGCCAGCAGCTGGGGACAGACTTCTGGAAACACCATATATTTT. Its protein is CASSWGQTSGNTIYF.

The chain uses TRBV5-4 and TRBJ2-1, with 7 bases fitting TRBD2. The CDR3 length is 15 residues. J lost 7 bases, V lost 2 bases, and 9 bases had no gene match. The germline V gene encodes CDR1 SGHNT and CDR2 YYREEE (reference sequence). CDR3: CASSLPSGGGNEQFF. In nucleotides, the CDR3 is TGTGCCAGCAGCTTACCTTCTGGCGGGGGAAATGAGCAGTTCTTC.

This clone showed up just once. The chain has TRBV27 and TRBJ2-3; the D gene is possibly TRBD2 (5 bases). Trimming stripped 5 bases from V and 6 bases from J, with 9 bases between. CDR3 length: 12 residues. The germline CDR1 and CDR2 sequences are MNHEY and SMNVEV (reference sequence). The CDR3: CASSPIADTQYF. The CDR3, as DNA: TGTGCCAGCAGTCCGATAGCGGATACGCAGTATTTT.

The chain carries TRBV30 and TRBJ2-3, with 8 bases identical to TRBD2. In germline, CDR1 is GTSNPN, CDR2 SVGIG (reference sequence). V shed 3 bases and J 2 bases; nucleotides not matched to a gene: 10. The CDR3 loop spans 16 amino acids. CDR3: CAWRRGQRGTTDTQYF. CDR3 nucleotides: TGTGCCTGGAGACGAGGCCAGCGGGGGACCACAGATACGCAGTATTTT. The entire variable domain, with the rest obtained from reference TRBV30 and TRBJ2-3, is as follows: SQTIHQWPATLVQPVGSPLSLECTVEGTSNPNLYWYRQAAGRGLQLLFYSVGIGQISSEVPQNLSASRPQDRQFILSSKKLLLSDSGFYLCAWRRGQRGTTDTQYFGPGTRLTVL.

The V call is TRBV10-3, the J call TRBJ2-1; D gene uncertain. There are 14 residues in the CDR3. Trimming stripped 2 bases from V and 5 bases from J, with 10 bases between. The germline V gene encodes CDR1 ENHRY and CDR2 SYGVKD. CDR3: CAISESQKHNEQFF. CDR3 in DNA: TGTGCCATCAGTGAGAGTCAAAAACACAATGAGCAGTTCTTC.

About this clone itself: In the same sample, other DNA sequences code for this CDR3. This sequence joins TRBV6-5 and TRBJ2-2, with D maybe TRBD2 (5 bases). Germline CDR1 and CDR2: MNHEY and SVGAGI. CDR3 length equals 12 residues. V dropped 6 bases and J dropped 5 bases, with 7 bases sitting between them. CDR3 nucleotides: TGTGCCAGCAGCCGGGGAACCGGGGAGCTGTTTTTT. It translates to CASSRGTGELFF.

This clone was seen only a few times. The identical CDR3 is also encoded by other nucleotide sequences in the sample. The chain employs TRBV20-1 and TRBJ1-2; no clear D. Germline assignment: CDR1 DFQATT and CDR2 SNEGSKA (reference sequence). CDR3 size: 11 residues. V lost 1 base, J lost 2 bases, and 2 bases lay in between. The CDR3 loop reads CSARVNYGYTF. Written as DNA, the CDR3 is TGCAGTGCTAGAGTAAACTATGGCTACACCTTC.